This TCR beta chain was sequenced in a study of graft-versus-host responses after intestinal transplantation. Study at large: For around 3 years after anti-thymocyte globulin induction, all recipients took tacrolimus and steroids. Notes on the study in general: GvH clone levels peaked in circulation, and this peak was associated with early post-transplant HvG declines. The marrow of recipients harbored GvH clones, and ileum or blood showed some of them first. In patients with graft-donor T cell macrochimerism, allograft graft-versus-host to host-versus-graft clonal ratios were high.

Generated by immunoSEQ multiplex PCR, the TCRdb table keeps only in-frame clones and is missing some. Of tens of thousands of clones listed, approximately 92% are singletons. This clone came up once. Its antigen is as yet unknown. Trimming removed 6 bases at V and 5 bases at J, with 14 bases between. CDR1 MNHEY and CDR2 SMNVEV come from the germline V gene (reference sequence). The CDR3 runs 14 residues. Specimen: PBMCs, collected 786 days after a first intestinal transplant, on the day of a second. This receptor was taken from a human patient who received an intestinal transplant, so some T cells may come from the graft donor. The V gene is TRBV27, the J gene TRBJ1-5; D may be TRBD1 (6 bases). CDR3 sequence reads: CASSLRGGDQPQHF. CDR3 DNA sequence: TGTGCCAGCAGCCTGAGGGGGGGCGATCAGCCCCAGCATTTT.